Presented here are 19 T cell receptor beta chains from one specimen sequenced in a study of blood T cell repertoires in COVID-19. Only in-frame clones appear in the TCRdb table, and some are missing; sequencing was by immunoSEQ multiplex PCR. The table lists some 430,000 clones, less than 95% of them singletons, with less than 0.75% in the top ten. What was sequenced was PBMCs or T cells enriched from blood (not recorded which). The receptors originated from a man aged 18 to 30 who had recovered from COVID-19.

The chain employs TRBV7-9 and TRBJ2-6; perhaps TRBD2 as D (5 bases). Germline values: CDR1 SEHNR, CDR2 FQNEAQ (reference sequence). The CDR3 extends over 15 amino acids. Trimming took off 7 bases at V and 2 bases at J, with 12 bases between the two ends. The CDR3 is CASTRVGAGANVLTF. CDR3 DNA sequence: TGTGCCAGCACCCGAGTCGGGGCTGGGGCCAACGTCCTGACTTTC.

The chain couples TRBV9 to TRBJ2-1, with 8 bases that match TRBD1. Germline lookup yields CDR1 SGDLS and CDR2 YYNGEE. V lost 0 bases and J lost 8; bases outside the gene matches: 7. This CDR3 comprises 15 residues. The CDR3 region has the DNA TGTGCCAGCAGCGTAGAAGGACAGGGTATTGATGAGCAGTTCTTC. Amino acids: CASSVEGQGIDEQFF.

This clone has only a few counts. The chain uses TRBV28 and TRBJ2-6; tentatively, D is TRBD1 (6 bases). Germline loops: CDR1 MDHEN, CDR2 SYDVKM. The CDR3 runs 16 residues. Trimming shortened V by 7 bases and J by 0 bases, and 13 bases separated the two germline ends. CDR3 coding DNA: TGTGCCAGCACAGGACAGATGATCTCTGGGGCCAACGTCCTGACTTTC. As protein: CASTGQMISGANVLTF.

The V gene is TRBV5-4, the J gene TRBJ1-1; possibly TRBD1 for D (6 bases). V was clipped by 4 bases and J by 6 bases, with 10 bases between them. The germline gives CDR1 SGHNT, CDR2 YYREEE (reference sequence). This CDR3 is 12 amino acids long. The CDR3 region has the DNA TGTGCCAGCAGCCAACAGGGCCCTGAAGCTTTCTTT. This gives the protein CASSQQGPEAFF.

Written as DNA, the CDR3 is TGCAGCGTTGAATGGGCTCCTGATCAGCCCCAGCATTTT. It is translated as CSVEWAPDQPQHF. The chain uses TRBV29-1 and TRBJ1-5; no clear D gene. The CDR3 contains 13 residues. Per the germline V gene, CDR1 is SQVTM and CDR2 is ANQGSEA. V was cut by 2 bases and J by 5 bases, with 10 bases left in between.

This clone was picked up one time. V and J are TRBV7-2 and TRBJ1-1, with 7 bases identical to TRBD1. Germline V CDR1 and CDR2: SGHTA, FQGNSA. After removal of 6 bases from V and 3 bases from J, the junction contained 13 bases not matched to a gene. The CDR3 loop spans 16 amino acids. CDR3 in DNA: TGTGCCAGCAGGGTGACAGGGCGCGGTGTTTACACTGAAGCTTTCTTT. Its protein is CASRVTGRGVYTEAFF.

This clone was recorded a few times. The J gene is TRBJ1-2, the V gene TRBV2; 12 bases line up with TRBD1. Germline trimming cut 6 bases from V and 2 bases from J; bases unmatched to any gene: 7. The germline V gene has CDR1 SNHLY and CDR2 FYNNEI. The CDR3 spans 16 residues. The CDR3 DNA sequence: TGTGCCAGCAGAGGGGACAGGGGGCTGGAGAACTATGGCTACACCTTC. This codes for CASRGDRGLENYGYTF.

The chain links TRBV5-1 to TRBJ1-2, with 10 positions matching TRBD1. The junction had 7 bases not matched to a gene; V was cut back by 4 bases and J by 4 bases. The CDR3 consists of 15 residues. Per germline, CDR1 SGHRS and CDR2 YFSETQ. The CDR3 sequence is CASSTRQGAGYGYTF. The CDR3 coding sequence is TGCGCCAGCAGCACGCGACAGGGGGCGGGCTATGGCTACACCTTC.

V gene TRBV5-1 combines with J gene TRBJ1-1; D is ambiguous. Per the germline V gene, CDR1 is SGHRS and CDR2 is YFSETQ. The CDR3 runs to 12 residues. V lost 0 bases and J 3 bases, leaving 3 bases between the germline ends. The CDR3 spells CASSLVDTEAFF. In nucleotides, the CDR3 is TGCGCCAGCAGCTTGGTCGACACTGAAGCTTTCTTT.

This chain connects TRBV6-1 to TRBJ1-5, with 11 bases that match TRBD1. The CDR3 is 16 residues long. After removal of 4 bases from V and 5 bases from J, the junction contained 7 bases not matched to a gene. In germline, CDR1 is MNHNS, CDR2 SASEGT. CDR3 loop: CASSGTGGLRDQPQHF. For the CDR3, the DNA is TGTGCCAGCAGTGGGACAGGGGGCCTTAGGGATCAGCCCCAGCATTTT.

The genes are TRBV15 and TRBJ1-4, with TRBD1 identical over 10 bases. Per germline, CDR1 LNHNV and CDR2 YYDKDF (reference sequence). V shed 3 bases and J 7 bases; nucleotides not matched to a gene: 5. The CDR3 has 15 amino acids. The DNA for the CDR3 is TGTGCCACCAGCAGCGACCGGGACAGGGGTGAAAAACTGTTTTTT. Translation gives CATSSDRDRGEKLFF.

DNA of the CDR3: TGTGCCATCAGTGAGTCTAGGGGCCCGGACACCGGGGAGCTGTTTTTT. Translating it yields CAISESRGPDTGELFF. The chain combines TRBV10-3 with TRBJ2-2, with D possibly TRBD1 on 5 matching bases. V lost 0 bases to trimming and J lost 3 bases, with 11 bases between them. Looked up from germline, CDR1 is ENHRY and CDR2 is SYGVKD. The CDR3 runs to 16 residues.

The J gene is TRBJ1-1, the V gene TRBV27; D not certain. Trimming shortened V by 3 bases and J by 1 base, and 9 bases separated the two germline ends. This CDR3 is 14 amino acids long. Germline V gene sequence: CDR1 MNHEY, CDR2 SMNVEV (reference sequence). This CDR3 reads CASSLSNRNTEAFF. The CDR3 DNA is TGTGCCAGCAGTTTGTCGAACAGGAACACTGAAGCTTTCTTT.

The chain uses TRBV11-2 and TRBJ1-1; 8 bases are a match to TRBD1. After removal of 4 bases from V and 0 bases from J, the junction contained 13 bases not matched to a gene. Germline V lookup: CDR1 SGHAT, CDR2 FQNNGV. This CDR3 is 18 amino acids long. For the CDR3, the DNA is TGTGCCAGCAGCTCTCCCCCGGGCAGGGGGCGGATGAACACTGAAGCTTTCTTT. Encoded protein: CASSSPPGRGRMNTEAFF.

The V and J genes are TRBV19 and TRBJ1-6; D is uncertain. The CDR3 runs to 14 residues. Per the germline V gene, CDR1 is LNHDA and CDR2 is SQIVND (reference sequence). V was clipped by 3 bases and J by 7 bases, with 10 bases between them. The CDR3 DNA is TGTGCCAGTAGTATTGCAGGAACCAATTCACCCCTCCACTTT. Residues: CASSIAGTNSPLHF.

The CDR3 loop is CASGQESPGSGYTF. The DNA of the CDR3 is TGTGCTAGTGGTCAAGAATCCCCAGGGTCTGGCTACACCTTC. The chain couples TRBV12-5 to TRBJ1-2; D is perhaps TRBD1 (5 bases). This CDR3 is built from 14 residues. Trimming removed 5 bases at V and 7 bases at J, with 17 bases between. CDR1 and CDR2 from the germline V gene are LGHNT and FRNRAP.

The chain combines TRBV3-1 (or the pseudogene TRBV3-2) with TRBJ2-5; 9 bases are shared with TRBD2. The CDR3 covers 15 residues. With V trimmed by 6 bases and J by 2 bases, 7 bases remained unmatched. Germline CDR1 and CDR2: LGHDT and YNNKEL (reference sequence). The DNA for the CDR3 is TGTGCCAGCAGGACGACTAGCGGAGGACAAGAGACCCAGTACTTC. Protein sequence: CASRTTSGGQETQYF.

Notes on this clone: The sample has other DNA sequences that encode this CDR3 too. V and J are TRBV7-9 and TRBJ2-7; maybe TRBD1 (5 bases). Per germline, CDR1 SEHNR and CDR2 FQNEAQ (reference sequence). V lost 6 bases, J lost 2 bases, and 11 bases lay in between. The length of the CDR3 is 13 residues. The CDR3 sequence is CASSLQGAYEQYF. DNA for the CDR3: TGTGCCAGCAGTTTACAAGGGGCCTACGAGCAGTACTTC.

V gene TRBV3-1 (or the pseudogene TRBV3-2) combines with J gene TRBJ2-1; the match to TRBD1 covers 10 bases. Germline values: CDR1 LGHDT, CDR2 YNNKEL (reference sequence). The CDR3 sequence is 16 residues long. With 5 bases clipped from V and 8 bases from J, the junction kept 12 bases outside the gene matches. DNA of the CDR3: TGTGCCAGCAGCGGTCTGAGGGACAGGGGAGGGGATGAGCAGTTCTTC. It codes for CASSGLRDRGGDEQFF.